This TCR beta chain originates from a study of cytomegalovirus exposure and HLA in healthy donors. Turning to the study itself: In a previous analysis, 110 million or so unique TCR beta sequences were found from 170 million or so T cells.

The PCR had 60 Vbeta and 13 Jbeta primers. This table comes from immunoSEQ multiplex PCR, and its TCRdb copy is limited to in-frame clones, with some not included. The record lists 95,000 to 150,000 clones, of which the ten most abundant hold approximately 0.93%. Germline assignment: CDR1 SQVTM and CDR2 ANQGSEA. J was trimmed by 0 bases and V by 5 bases; bases with no gene match: 8. The CDR3 length is 15 residues. Sequencing input: PBMCs. This receptor was taken from a man younger than 35 in good health and CMV-seronegative. The rearrangement uses TRBV29-1 and TRBJ2-7; 9 bases are a match to TRBD1. DNA for the CDR3: TGCAGCGTTTTCTCACAGGGGGCCTACTCCTACGAGCAGTACTTC. Translating gives CSVFSQGAYSYEQYF.